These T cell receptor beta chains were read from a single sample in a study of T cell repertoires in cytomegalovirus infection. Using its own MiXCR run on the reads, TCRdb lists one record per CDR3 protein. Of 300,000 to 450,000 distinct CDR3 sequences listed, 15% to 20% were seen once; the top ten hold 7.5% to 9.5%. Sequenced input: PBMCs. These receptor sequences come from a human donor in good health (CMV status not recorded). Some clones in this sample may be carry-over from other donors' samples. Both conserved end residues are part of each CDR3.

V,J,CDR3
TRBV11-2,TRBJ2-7,CASSWDFAGYEQYF
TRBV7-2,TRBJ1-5,CASSRAGQRNQPQHF
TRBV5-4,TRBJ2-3,CASSLEAGSAADTQYF
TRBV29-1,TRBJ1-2,CSVSGTGGLGTF
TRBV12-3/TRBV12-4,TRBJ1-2,CASSLVTGVHGYTF
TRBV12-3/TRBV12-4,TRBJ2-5,CASRIGGPETQYF
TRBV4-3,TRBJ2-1,CASSVRWGTSEQFF
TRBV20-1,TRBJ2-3,CSAPRTGRGDTQYF
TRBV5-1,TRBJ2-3,CASSLGFRNRPTDTQYF
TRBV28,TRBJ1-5,CASSFEGSRRHQPQHF
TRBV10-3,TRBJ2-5,CAISKEGETQYF
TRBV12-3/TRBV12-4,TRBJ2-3,CASSASGRMPTDTQYF
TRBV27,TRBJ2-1,CASSSTHPSYNEQFF
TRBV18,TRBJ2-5,CASSPPFGEETQYF